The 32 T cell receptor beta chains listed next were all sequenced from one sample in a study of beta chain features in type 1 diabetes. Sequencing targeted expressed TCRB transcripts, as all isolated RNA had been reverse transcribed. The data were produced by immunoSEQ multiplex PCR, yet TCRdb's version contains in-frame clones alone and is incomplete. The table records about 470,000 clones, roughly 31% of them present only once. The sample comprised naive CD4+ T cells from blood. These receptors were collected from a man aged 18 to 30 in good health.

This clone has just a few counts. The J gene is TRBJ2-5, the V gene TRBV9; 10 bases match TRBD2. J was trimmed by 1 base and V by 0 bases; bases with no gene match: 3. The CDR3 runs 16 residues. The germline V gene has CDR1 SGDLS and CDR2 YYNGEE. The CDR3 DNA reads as TGTGCCAGCAGCGTAGGGGTAGCGGGAGGCCAAGAGACCCAGTACTTC. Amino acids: CASSVGVAGGQETQYF.

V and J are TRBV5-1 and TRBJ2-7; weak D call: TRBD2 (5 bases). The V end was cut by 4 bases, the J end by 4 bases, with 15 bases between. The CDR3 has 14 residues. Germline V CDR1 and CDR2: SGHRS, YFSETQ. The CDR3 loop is CASSPEDLRYEQYF. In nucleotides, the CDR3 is TGCGCCAGCAGCCCGGAGGACCTCCGATACGAGCAGTACTTC.

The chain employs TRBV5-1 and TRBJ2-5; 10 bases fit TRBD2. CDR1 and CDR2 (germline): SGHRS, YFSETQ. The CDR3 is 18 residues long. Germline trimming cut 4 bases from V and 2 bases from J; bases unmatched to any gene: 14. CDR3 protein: CASSPSRELAGVQETQYF. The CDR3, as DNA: TGCGCCAGCAGCCCCAGTCGTGAGCTAGCGGGAGTACAAGAGACCCAGTACTTC.

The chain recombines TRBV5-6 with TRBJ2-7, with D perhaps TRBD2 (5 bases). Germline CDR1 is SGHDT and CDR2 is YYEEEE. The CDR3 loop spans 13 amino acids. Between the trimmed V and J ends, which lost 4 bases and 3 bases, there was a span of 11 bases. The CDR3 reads CASSVGLIYEQYF. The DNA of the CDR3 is TGTGCCAGCAGCGTAGGACTCATCTACGAGCAGTACTTC.

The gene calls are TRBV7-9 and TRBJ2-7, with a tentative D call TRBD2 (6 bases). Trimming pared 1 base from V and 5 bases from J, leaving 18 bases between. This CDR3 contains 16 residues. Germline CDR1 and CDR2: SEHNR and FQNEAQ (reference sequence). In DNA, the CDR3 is TGTGCCAGCAGCTTAGTGGGTAGGGGCCGGGAGCACGAGCAGTACTTC. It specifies CASSLVGRGREHEQYF.

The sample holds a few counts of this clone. This chain's CDR3 is CASSLHGLVQETQYF. DNA of the CDR3: TGTGCCAGCAGCTTACACGGGTTAGTCCAAGAGACCCAGTACTTC. This chain connects TRBV7-9 to TRBJ2-5; D call uncertain. The CDR3 runs 15 residues. Trimming pared 2 bases from V and 1 base from J, leaving 11 bases between. CDR1 SEHNR and CDR2 FQNEAQ come from the germline V gene (reference sequence).

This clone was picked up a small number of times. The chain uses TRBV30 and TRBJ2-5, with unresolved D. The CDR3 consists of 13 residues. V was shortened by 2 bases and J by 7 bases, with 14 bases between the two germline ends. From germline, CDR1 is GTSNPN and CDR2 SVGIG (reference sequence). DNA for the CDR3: TGTGCCTGGAGTTCATTAAGATGGGGGACCCAGTACTTC. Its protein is CAWSSLRWGTQYF. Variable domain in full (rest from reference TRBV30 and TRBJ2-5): SQTIHQWPATLVQPVGSPLSLECTVEGTSNPNLYWYRQAAGRGLQLLFYSVGIGQISSEVPQNLSASRPQDRQFILSSKKLLLSDSGFYLCAWSSLRWGTQYFGPGTRLLVL.

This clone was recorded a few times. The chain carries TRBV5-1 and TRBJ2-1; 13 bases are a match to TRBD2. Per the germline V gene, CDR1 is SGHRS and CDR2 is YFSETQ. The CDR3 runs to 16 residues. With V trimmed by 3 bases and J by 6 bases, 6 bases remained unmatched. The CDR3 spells CASSSGTSGNSNEQFF. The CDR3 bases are TGCGCCAGCAGCTCCGGGACTAGCGGGAACAGCAATGAGCAGTTCTTC.

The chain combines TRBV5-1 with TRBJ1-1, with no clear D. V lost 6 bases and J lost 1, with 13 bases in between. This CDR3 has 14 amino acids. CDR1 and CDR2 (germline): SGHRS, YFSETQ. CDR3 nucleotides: TGCGCCAGCACCCCTGGCCGCCAGAACACTGAAGCTTTCTTT. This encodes CASTPGRQNTEAFF. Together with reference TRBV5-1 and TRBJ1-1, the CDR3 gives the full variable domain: KAGVTQTPRYLIKTRGQQVTLSCSPISGHRSVSWYQQTPGQGLQFLFEYFSETQRNKGNFPGRFSGRQFSNSRSEMNVSTLELGDSALYLCASTPGRQNTEAFFGQGTRLTVV.

In DNA form, the CDR3 reads TGCGCCAGCAGCCAGGGACCTTTAAACATTCAGTACTTC. Residues: CASSQGPLNIQYF. J is TRBJ2-4 and V is TRBV5-1; D may match TRBD1 or TRBD2 (5 bases each). Germline CDR1 and CDR2: SGHRS and YFSETQ. V was shortened by 4 bases and J by 6 bases, with 11 bases between the two germline ends. This CDR3 has 13 residues.

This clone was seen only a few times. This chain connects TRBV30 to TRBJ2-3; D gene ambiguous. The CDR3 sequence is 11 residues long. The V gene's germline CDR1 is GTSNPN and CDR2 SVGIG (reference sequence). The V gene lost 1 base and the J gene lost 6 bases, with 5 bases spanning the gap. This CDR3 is CAWSGQDTQYF. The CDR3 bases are TGTGCCTGGAGTGGCCAGGATACGCAGTATTTT.

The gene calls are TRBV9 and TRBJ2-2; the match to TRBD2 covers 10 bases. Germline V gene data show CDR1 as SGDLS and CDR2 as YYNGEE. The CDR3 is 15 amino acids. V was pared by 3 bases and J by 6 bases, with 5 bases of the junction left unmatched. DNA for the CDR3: TGTGCCAGCAGCGGGAGCGGGAGGGCCCCCGGGGAGCTGTTTTTT. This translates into CASSGSGRAPGELFF.

The CDR3 is CASSVGGSANNEQFF. As DNA, the CDR3 is TGTGCCAGCAGCGTCGGCGGGAGCGCTAACAATGAGCAGTTCTTC. This chain joins TRBV9 and TRBJ2-1, with TRBD2 identical over 7 bases. The germline V gene encodes CDR1 SGDLS and CDR2 YYNGEE. The CDR3 consists of 15 residues. The J segment lost 5 bases and the V segment lost 2 bases, leaving 7 bases of the junction unmatched.

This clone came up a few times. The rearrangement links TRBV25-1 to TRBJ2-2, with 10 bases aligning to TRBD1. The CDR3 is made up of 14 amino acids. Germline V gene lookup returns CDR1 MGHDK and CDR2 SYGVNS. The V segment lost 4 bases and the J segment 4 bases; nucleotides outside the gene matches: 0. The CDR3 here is CASSGDRGTGELFF. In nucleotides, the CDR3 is TGTGCCAGCAGTGGGGACAGGGGCACCGGGGAGCTGTTTTTT.

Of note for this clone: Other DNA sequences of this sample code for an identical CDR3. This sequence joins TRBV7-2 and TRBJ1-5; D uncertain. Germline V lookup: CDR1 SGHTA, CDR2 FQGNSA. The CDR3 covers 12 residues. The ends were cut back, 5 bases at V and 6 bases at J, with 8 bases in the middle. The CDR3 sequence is CASSPPGQPQHF. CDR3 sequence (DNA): TGTGCCAGCAGCCCCCCGGGTCAGCCCCAGCATTTT.

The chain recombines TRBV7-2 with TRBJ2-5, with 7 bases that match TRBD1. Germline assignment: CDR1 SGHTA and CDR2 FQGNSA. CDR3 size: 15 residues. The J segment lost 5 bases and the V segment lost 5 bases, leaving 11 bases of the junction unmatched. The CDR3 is CASSLRQGSPETQYF. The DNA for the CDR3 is TGTGCCAGCAGCCTGAGACAGGGTAGTCCGGAGACCCAGTACTTC.

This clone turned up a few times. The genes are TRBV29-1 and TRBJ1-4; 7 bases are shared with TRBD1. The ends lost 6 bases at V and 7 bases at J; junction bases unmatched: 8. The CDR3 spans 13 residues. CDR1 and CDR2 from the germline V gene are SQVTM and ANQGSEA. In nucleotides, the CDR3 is TGCAGCGTGCTAGACAGGGATAGTGAAAAACTGTTTTTT. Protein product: CSVLDRDSEKLFF.

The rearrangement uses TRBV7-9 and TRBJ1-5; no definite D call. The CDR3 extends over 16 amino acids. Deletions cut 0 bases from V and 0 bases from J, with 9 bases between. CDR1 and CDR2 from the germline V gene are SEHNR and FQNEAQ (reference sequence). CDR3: CASSLALADSNQPQHF. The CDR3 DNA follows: TGTGCCAGCAGCTTAGCTCTGGCTGATAGCAATCAGCCCCAGCATTTT.

The CDR3 bases are TGCAGCTTCTCCGACTGGGGAGGCAATGAGCAGTTCTTC. It specifies CSFSDWGGNEQFF. The genes are TRBV29-1 and TRBJ2-1, with D perhaps TRBD2 (6 bases). This CDR3 contains 13 residues. Trimming stripped 8 bases from V and 6 bases from J, with 17 bases between. Per germline, CDR1 SQVTM and CDR2 ANQGSEA.

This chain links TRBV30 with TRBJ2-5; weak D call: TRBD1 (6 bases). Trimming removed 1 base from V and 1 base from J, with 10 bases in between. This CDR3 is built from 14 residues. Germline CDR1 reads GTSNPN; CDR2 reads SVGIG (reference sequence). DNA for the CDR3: TGTGCCTGGAGTGCCAGGGGCTTCCAAGAGACCCAGTACTTC. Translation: CAWSARGFQETQYF. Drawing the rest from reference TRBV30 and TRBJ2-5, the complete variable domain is SQTIHQWPATLVQPVGSPLSLECTVEGTSNPNLYWYRQAAGRGLQLLFYSVGIGQISSEVPQNLSASRPQDRQFILSSKKLLLSDSGFYLCAWSARGFQETQYFGPGTRLLVL.

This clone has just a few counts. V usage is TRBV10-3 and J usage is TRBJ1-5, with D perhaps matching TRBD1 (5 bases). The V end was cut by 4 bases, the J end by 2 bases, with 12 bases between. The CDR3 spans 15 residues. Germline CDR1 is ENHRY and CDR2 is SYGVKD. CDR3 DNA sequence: TGTGCCATCAGTGGGACGGTGGGGGGCAATCAGCCCCAGCATTTT. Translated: CAISGTVGGNQPQHF.

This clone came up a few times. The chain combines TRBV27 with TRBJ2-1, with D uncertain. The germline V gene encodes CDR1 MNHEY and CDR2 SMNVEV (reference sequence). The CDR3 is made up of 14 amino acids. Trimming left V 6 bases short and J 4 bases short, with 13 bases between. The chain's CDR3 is CASSQWRGYNEQFF. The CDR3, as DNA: TGTGCCAGCAGCCAGTGGCGCGGATACAATGAGCAGTTCTTC.

The CDR3 DNA reads as TGTGCCAGCTCAGCCGGGACCTTTAATGAAAAACTGTTTTTT. It specifies CASSAGTFNEKLFF. The chain employs TRBV28 and TRBJ1-4; weak D call: TRBD1 (5 bases). The germline V gene has CDR1 MDHEN and CDR2 SYDVKM. The CDR3 is made up of 14 amino acids. Trimming shortened V by 8 bases and J by 4 bases, and 14 bases separated the two germline ends.

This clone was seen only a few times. The CDR3: CAWTFTGTGYGYTF. The CDR3 DNA reads as TGTGCCTGGACCTTTACCGGGACCGGCTATGGCTACACCTTC. The chain is built from TRBV30 and TRBJ1-2, with D perhaps matching TRBD1 (5 bases). This CDR3 spans 14 amino acids. Per germline, CDR1 GTSNPN and CDR2 SVGIG (reference sequence). V gave up 4 bases and J gave up 4 bases, with 16 bases separating them.

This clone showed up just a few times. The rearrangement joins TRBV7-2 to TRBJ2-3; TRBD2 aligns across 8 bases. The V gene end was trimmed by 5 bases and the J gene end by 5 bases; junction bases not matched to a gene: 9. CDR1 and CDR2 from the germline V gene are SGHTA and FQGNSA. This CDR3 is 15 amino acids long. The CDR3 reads CASSPRAGALDTQYF. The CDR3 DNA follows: TGTGCCAGCAGCCCCCGAGCGGGGGCGTTAGATACGCAGTATTTT.

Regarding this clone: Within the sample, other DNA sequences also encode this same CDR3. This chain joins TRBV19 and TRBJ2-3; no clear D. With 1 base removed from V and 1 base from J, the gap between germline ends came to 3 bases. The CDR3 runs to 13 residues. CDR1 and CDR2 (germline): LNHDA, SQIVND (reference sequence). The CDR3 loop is CASSIGGTDTQYF. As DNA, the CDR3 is TGTGCCAGTAGTATAGGCGGCACAGATACGCAGTATTTT.

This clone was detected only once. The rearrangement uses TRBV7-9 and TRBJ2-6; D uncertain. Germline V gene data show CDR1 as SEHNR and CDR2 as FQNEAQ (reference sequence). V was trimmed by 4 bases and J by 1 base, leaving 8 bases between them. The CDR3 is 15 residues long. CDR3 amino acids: CASSSGWSGANVLTF. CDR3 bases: TGTGCCAGCAGCTCCGGCTGGTCTGGGGCCAACGTCCTGACTTTC.

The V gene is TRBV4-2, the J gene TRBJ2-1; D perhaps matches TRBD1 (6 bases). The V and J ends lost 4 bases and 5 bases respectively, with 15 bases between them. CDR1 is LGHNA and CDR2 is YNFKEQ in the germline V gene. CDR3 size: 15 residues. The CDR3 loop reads CASSLGTRDNNEQFF. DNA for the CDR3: TGTGCCAGCAGCCTCGGGACAAGGGATAACAATGAGCAGTTCTTC.

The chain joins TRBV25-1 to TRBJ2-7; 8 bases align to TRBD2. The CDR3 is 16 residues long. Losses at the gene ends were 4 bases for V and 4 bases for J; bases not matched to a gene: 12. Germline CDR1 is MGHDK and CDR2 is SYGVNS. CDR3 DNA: TGTGCCAGCAGTGGATGGACACACAGCGGGGGATACGAGCAGTACTTC. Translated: CASSGWTHSGGYEQYF.

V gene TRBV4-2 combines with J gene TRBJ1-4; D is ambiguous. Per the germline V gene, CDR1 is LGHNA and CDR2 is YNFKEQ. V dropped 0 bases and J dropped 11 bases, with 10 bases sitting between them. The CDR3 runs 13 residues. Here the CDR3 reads CASSQDQARKLFF. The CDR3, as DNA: TGTGCCAGCAGCCAAGACCAAGCGAGGAAACTGTTTTTT.

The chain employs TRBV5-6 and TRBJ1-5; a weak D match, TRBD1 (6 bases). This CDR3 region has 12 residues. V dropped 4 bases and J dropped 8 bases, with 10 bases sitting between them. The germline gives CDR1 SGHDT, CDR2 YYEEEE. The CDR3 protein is CASSLAGEPQHF. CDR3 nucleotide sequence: TGTGCCAGCAGCCTAGCAGGGGAGCCCCAGCATTTT.

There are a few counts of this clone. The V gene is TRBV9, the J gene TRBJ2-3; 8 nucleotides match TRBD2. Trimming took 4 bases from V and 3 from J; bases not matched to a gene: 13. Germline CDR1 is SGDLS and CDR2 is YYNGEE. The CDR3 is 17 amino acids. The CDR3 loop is CASSLRGASGPTDTQYF. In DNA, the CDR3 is TGTGCCAGCAGCCTGCGCGGGGCTAGCGGGCCAACAGATACGCAGTATTTT.